These 31 T cell receptor beta chains share one sample of origin, sequenced in a study of technical replicates of blood from a handful of donors. Only in-frame clones appear in the TCRdb table, and some are missing; sequencing was by immunoSEQ multiplex PCR. The repertoire has 65,000 to 95,000 clones, about 90% of them found once; the top ten carry roughly 0.25%. Sequencing input: T cells isolated from PBMCs. Source of these receptors: a human donor in good health.

CDR3 sequence (DNA): TGTGCCAGCAGTCCCGCTGGACAGCCCAATGAGCAGTTCTTC. The encoded protein is CASSPAGQPNEQFF. This chain uses TRBV6-5 with TRBJ2-1, with TRBD1 as a possible D gene (6 bases). The CDR3 sequence is 14 residues long. Germline V gene data show CDR1 as MNHEY and CDR2 as SVGAGI. The V gene lost 5 bases and the J gene lost 6 bases, with 14 bases spanning the gap.

The V and J genes are TRBV5-1 and TRBJ2-7, with a tentative D call TRBD1 (7 bases). Germline CDR1 and CDR2: SGHRS and YFSETQ. Trimming stripped 4 bases from V and 8 bases from J, with 19 bases between. This CDR3 is built from 14 residues. This CDR3 reads CASSMAEGQLKQYF. DNA for the CDR3: TGCGCCAGCAGCATGGCGGAGGGACAGCTGAAGCAGTACTTC.

This sequence joins TRBV12-2 and TRBJ2-7; the table assigns TRBD1, which was not confirmed against the DNA. TRBV12-2 is a pseudogene. This CDR3 has 16 residues. CDR3 amino acids: CASRLCETNRTYEQYF. The CDR3 DNA reads as TGTGCAAGTCGCTTATGTGAGACAAACCGTACCTACGAGCAGTACTTC.

The rearrangement links TRBV9 to TRBJ2-7, with 12 bases identical to TRBD2. CDR3 length: 18 amino acids. CDR1 is SGDLS and CDR2 is YYNGEE in the germline V gene. Losses at the gene ends were 3 bases for V and 2 bases for J; bases not matched to a gene: 12. In nucleotides, the CDR3 is TGTGCCAGCAGCGAGGGGACTAGCGGGCCCTCTACCACCTACGAGCAGTACTTC. Its protein is CASSEGTSGPSTTYEQYF.

This sequence joins TRBV5-8 and TRBJ1-1; 8 nucleotides match TRBD1. CDR1 SGHTS and CDR2 YDEGEE come from the germline V gene. The CDR3 extends over 16 amino acids. V lost 1 base to trimming and J lost 0 bases; unmatched junction nucleotides: 5. The CDR3 DNA reads as TGTGCCAGCAGCTTGCTGGGACAGGTGATGAACACTGAAGCTTTCTTT. Protein sequence: CASSLLGQVMNTEAFF. The full variable domain, with the rest looked up from reference TRBV5-8 and TRBJ1-1, is EAGVTQSPTHLIKTRGQQATLRCSPISGHTSVYWYQQALGLGLQFLLWYDEGEERNRGNFPPRFSGRQFPNYSSELNVNALELEDSALYLCASSLLGQVMNTEAFFGQGTRLTVV.

This sequence joins TRBV2 and TRBJ2-7, with a weak D call TRBD2 (5 bases). Trimming took off 7 bases at V and 2 bases at J, with 12 bases between the two ends. CDR1 is SNHLY and CDR2 is FYNNEI in the germline V gene. The CDR3 spans 13 residues. CDR3 region: CASKGTGAYEQYF. The CDR3 region has the DNA TGTGCCAGCAAAGGAACCGGGGCCTACGAGCAGTACTTC.

This clone was picked up many times. J is TRBJ2-7 and V is TRBV18, with a possible D match to TRBD1 (6 bases). CDR3 size: 13 residues. The V end was cut by 5 bases, the J end by 6 bases, with 14 bases between. CDR1 KGHSH and CDR2 LQKENI come from the germline V gene. DNA for the CDR3: TGTGCCAGCTCATTACAGGACAGTCGCGAGCAGTACTTC. This codes for CASSLQDSREQYF. Supplemented by reference TRBV18 and TRBJ2-7, the full variable domain reads NAGVMQNPRHLVRRRGQEARLRCSPMKGHSHVYWYRQLPEEGLKFMVYLQKENIIDESGMPKERFSAEFPKEGPSILRIQQVVRGDSAAYFCASSLQDSREQYFGPGTRLTVT.

This chain joins TRBV5-1 and TRBJ1-4; maybe TRBD1 (5 bases). Germline CDR1 reads SGHRS; CDR2 reads YFSETQ. Trimming took off 0 bases at V and 14 bases at J, with 26 bases between the two ends. This CDR3 region has 17 residues. This CDR3 reads CASSLDGGSLRNVGLFF. In DNA form, the CDR3 reads TGCGCCAGCAGCTTGGACGGGGGTTCCTTGCGGAATGTAGGGCTGTTTTTT.

This clone came up once. The chain is built from TRBV20-1 and TRBJ2-5; perhaps TRBD2 as D (5 bases). The CDR3 totals 11 residues. Germline V gives CDR1 DFQATT, CDR2 SNEGSKA (reference sequence). V was clipped by 7 bases and J by 4 bases, with 10 bases between them. This CDR3 reads CSGELGETQYF. The DNA of the CDR3 is TGCAGTGGGGAACTAGGAGAGACCCAGTACTTC.

The genes are TRBV18 and TRBJ1-1, with 11 bases lining up with TRBD1. The V gene end was trimmed by 4 bases and the J gene end by 0 bases; junction bases not matched to a gene: 10. The CDR3 extends over 18 amino acids. Germline V gene data show CDR1 as KGHSH and CDR2 as LQKENI. CDR3 protein: CASSRYAGTGGLNTEAFF. CDR3 DNA sequence: TGTGCCAGCTCACGATATGCCGGGACAGGGGGATTGAACACTGAAGCTTTCTTT.

This clone was seen a few times. The V and J genes are TRBV19 and TRBJ1-1, with D unclear. V was trimmed by 9 bases and J by 4 bases, leaving 9 bases between them. Germline loops: CDR1 LNHDA, CDR2 SQIVND (reference sequence). This CDR3 region has 11 residues. The CDR3 DNA follows: TGTGCCAGCCAATTCGGCACTGAAGCTTTCTTT. It is translated as CASQFGTEAFF.

The genes are TRBV6-5 and TRBJ1-2; D gene ambiguous. Trimming removed 2 bases at V and 2 bases at J, with 3 bases between. The V gene's germline CDR1 is MNHEY and CDR2 SVGAGI. The CDR3 covers 12 residues. DNA for the CDR3: TGTGCCAGCAGTTACCGGAACTATGGCTACACCTTC. It is translated as CASSYRNYGYTF.

This CDR3 reads CSSLGTGYLLEQFF. The CDR3, as DNA: TGCAGCTCCCTGGGGACAGGGTACCTTTTAGAGCAGTTCTTC. V and J are TRBV29-1 and TRBJ2-1; 9 bases line up with TRBD1. The length of the CDR3 is 14 residues. The germline gives CDR1 SQVTM, CDR2 ANQGSEA. The V and J ends lost 8 bases and 10 bases, in that order; junction bases with no gene match: 15.

This chain joins TRBV6-5 and TRBJ1-6; 9 nucleotides match TRBD1. The ends lost 2 bases at V and 10 bases at J; junction bases unmatched: 3. The CDR3 has 14 amino acids. Germline V gives CDR1 MNHEY, CDR2 SVGAGI. CDR3 residues: CASSYPGQGSPLHF. The CDR3 DNA sequence: TGTGCCAGCAGTTACCCGGGACAGGGCTCACCCCTCCACTTT.

The V gene is TRBV4-1, the J gene TRBJ2-2; weak D call: TRBD1 (7 bases). Germline loops: CDR1 MGHRA, CDR2 YSYEKL. V was clipped by 0 bases and J by 6 bases, with 26 bases between them. The CDR3 has 20 residues. In DNA, the CDR3 is TGCGCCAGCAGCCAAGATCTATTGCGCATTCGGCAGGGGGGTTCCGGGGAGCTGTTTTTT. Its translation is CASSQDLLRIRQGGSGELFF.

This clone was seen more than once but under ten times. The chain couples TRBV7-2 to TRBJ1-2; unclear D gene. The ends were cut back, 1 base at V and 3 bases at J, with 9 bases in the middle. The CDR3 covers 14 residues. Germline V gives CDR1 SGHTA, CDR2 FQGNSA. CDR3 sequence: CASSLEPAYYGYTF. For the CDR3, the DNA is TGTGCCAGCAGCTTAGAGCCAGCGTACTATGGCTACACCTTC.

The chain combines TRBV11-2 with TRBJ2-7; 9 bases map to TRBD1. Germline V gives CDR1 SGHAT, CDR2 FQNNGV. J gave up 2 bases and V 2 bases, and 10 bases lay outside the gene matches. This CDR3 comprises 17 residues. In nucleotides, the CDR3 is TGTGCCAGCAGCTTATCCTTTCTGACAGGGGGGGCCTACGAGCAGTACTTC. This gives the protein CASSLSFLTGGAYEQYF.

The V call is TRBV7-6, the J call TRBJ2-1; 12 bases fit TRBD2. The junction had 5 bases not matched to a gene; V was cut back by 1 base and J by 4 bases. CDR3 length: 17 residues. The germline V gene encodes CDR1 SGHVS and CDR2 FNYEAQ. The CDR3 loop reads CASSLDLGLAGYNEQFF. Here the CDR3 DNA reads TGTGCCAGCAGCTTAGATTTGGGACTAGCGGGTTACAATGAGCAGTTCTTC.

In DNA form, the CDR3 reads TGTGCCAGTAGTAGCCAAGGGGGCGCGGGTCAGCCCCAGCATTTT. Translating gives CASSSQGGAGQPQHF. V usage is TRBV19 and J usage is TRBJ1-5, with 7 bases lining up with TRBD1. The CDR3 contains 15 residues. Unmatched junction bases numbered 9, after V lost 4 bases and J lost 6 bases. CDR1 and CDR2 from the germline V gene are LNHDA and SQIVND (reference sequence).

In nucleotides, the CDR3 is TGTGCCAGCTCACCCTACCGACTAGCGGGCATGGATAAGGAGACCCAGTACTTC. This gives the protein CASSPYRLAGMDKETQYF. V usage is TRBV18 and J usage is TRBJ2-5, with TRBD2 matching 10 bases. The length of the CDR3 is 18 residues. V was pared by 3 bases and J by 5 bases, with 15 bases of the junction left unmatched. The germline CDR1 and CDR2 sequences are KGHSH and LQKENI.

This chain links TRBV6-6 with TRBJ2-7, with a tentative D call TRBD1 (7 bases). The CDR3 is 14 amino acids. Germline-derived CDR1 and CDR2 are MNHNY and SVGAGI (reference sequence). The V end lost 6 bases, the J end lost 3 bases, and 15 bases lay between the germline ends. The DNA for the CDR3 is TGTGCCAGCAGGGGTAGCAGGGGGGTCTACGAGCAGTACTTC. This encodes CASRGSRGVYEQYF.

The J gene is TRBJ1-2, the V gene TRBV11-2; weak D call: TRBD1 (6 bases). Per the germline V gene, CDR1 is SGHAT and CDR2 is FQNNGV. The CDR3 consists of 12 residues. The ends were cut back, 1 base at V and 9 bases at J, with 9 bases in the middle. This chain's CDR3 is CASSLGGGSYTF. As DNA, the CDR3 is TGTGCCAGCAGCTTAGGGGGGGGCAGCTACACCTTC.

The gene calls are TRBV5-5 and TRBJ1-5; 8 bases agree with TRBD1. Germline V gene data show CDR1 as SGHKS and CDR2 as YYEKEE (reference sequence). The CDR3 spans 15 residues. V dropped 4 bases and J dropped 3; count of bases not matched to a gene: 6. The CDR3 DNA is TGTGCCAGCAGCGGTGGGACAGGCGACAATCAGCCCCAGCATTTT. This gives the protein CASSGGTGDNQPQHF. The whole variable domain, remainder taken from reference TRBV5-5 and TRBJ1-5, is DAGVTQSPTHLIKTRGQQVTLRCSPISGHKSVSWYQQVLGQGPQFIFQYYEKEERGRGNFPDRFSARQFPNYSSELNVNALLLGDSALYLCASSGGTGDNQPQHFGDGTRLSIL.

The chain employs TRBV6-1 and TRBJ1-5; perhaps TRBD1 as D (6 bases). The CDR3 is made up of 15 amino acids. CDR1 MNHNS and CDR2 SASEGT come from the germline V gene. V was cut by 1 base and J by 4 bases, with 11 bases left in between. The CDR3 coding sequence is TGTGCCAGCAGTGAAGTACAGGGATGGAATCAGCCCCAGCATTTT. This sequence encodes CASSEVQGWNQPQHF.

The CDR3 coding sequence is TGTGCCAGCAGTTTAGGGGGACAGGGGGCAAAACTGTTTTTT. It codes for CASSLGGQGAKLFF. V usage is TRBV27 and J usage is TRBJ1-4, with TRBD1 matching 12 bases. J lost 10 bases, V lost 2 bases, and 2 bases had no gene match. From germline, CDR1 is MNHEY and CDR2 SMNVEV (reference sequence). The CDR3 totals 14 residues. The variable domain in full, completed from reference TRBV27 and TRBJ1-4, reads EAQVTQNPRYLITVTGKKLTVTCSQNMNHEYMSWYRQDPGLGLRQIYYSMNVEVTDKGDVPEGYKVSRKEKRNFPLILESPSPNQTSLYFCASSLGGQGAKLFFGSGTQLSVL.

This clone was seen just once. The gene calls are TRBV5-5 and TRBJ2-3, with D perhaps matching TRBD2 (6 bases). This CDR3 region has 15 residues. The germline V gene encodes CDR1 SGHKS and CDR2 YYEKEE (reference sequence). Between the trimmed V and J ends, which lost 2 bases and 0 bases, there was a span of 10 bases. DNA for the CDR3: TGTGCCAGCAGCTTACTAGCCGAAAGCACAGATACGCAGTATTTT. Its protein is CASSLLAESTDTQYF.

CDR3: CASSNRYNEQYF. Here the CDR3 DNA reads TGTGCCAGCAGTAACAGGTATAACGAGCAGTACTTC. The V and J genes are TRBV28 and TRBJ2-7; D is perhaps TRBD1 (5 bases). Trimming stripped 5 bases from V and 5 bases from J, with 10 bases between. Germline V gene data show CDR1 as MDHEN and CDR2 as SYDVKM. The CDR3 contains 12 residues. The full variable domain, with the rest looked up from reference TRBV28 and TRBJ2-7, is DVKVTQSSRYLVKRTGEKVFLECVQDMDHENMFWYRQDPGLGLRLIYFSYDVKMKEKGDIPEGYSVSREKKERFSLILESASTNQTSMYLCASSNRYNEQYFGPGTRLTVT.

The rearrangement uses TRBV10-2 and TRBJ2-7; 10 nucleotides agree with TRBD2. Germline trimming cut 6 bases from V and 3 bases from J; bases unmatched to any gene: 8. Germline CDR1 reads WSHSY; CDR2 reads SAAADI. The CDR3 consists of 15 residues. This CDR3 is CASSSQSGGVYEQYF. The CDR3, as DNA: TGCGCCAGCAGCTCCCAGAGCGGGGGGGTCTACGAGCAGTACTTC.

J is TRBJ1-5 and V is TRBV11-2; D is perhaps TRBD1 (6 bases). The V end was cut by 6 bases, the J end by 6 bases, with 15 bases between. The germline CDR1 and CDR2 sequences are SGHAT and FQNNGV. The CDR3 consists of 14 residues. The CDR3 sequence: CASRPNRVGQPQHF. CDR3 DNA: TGTGCCAGCAGACCCAACAGGGTAGGTCAGCCCCAGCATTTT.

The CDR3 protein is CSARNEAQYF. CDR3 coding DNA: TGCAGTGCTAGAAATGAGGCGCAGTACTTC. The chain joins TRBV20-1 to TRBJ2-7, with D unresolved. Germline V gives CDR1 DFQATT, CDR2 SNEGSKA (reference sequence). The CDR3 length is 10 residues. V lost 2 bases, J lost 9 bases, and 8 bases lay in between.

The chain has TRBV6-4 and TRBJ1-3; TRBD1 is a possible D gene (5 bases). Germline CDR1 reads MRHNA; CDR2 reads SNTAGT. Between the trimmed V and J ends, which lost 5 bases and 0 bases, there was a span of 8 bases. The CDR3 covers 14 residues. This CDR3 is CASSPTDSGNTIYF. The CDR3 coding sequence is TGTGCCAGCAGTCCGACAGACTCTGGAAACACCATATATTTT.